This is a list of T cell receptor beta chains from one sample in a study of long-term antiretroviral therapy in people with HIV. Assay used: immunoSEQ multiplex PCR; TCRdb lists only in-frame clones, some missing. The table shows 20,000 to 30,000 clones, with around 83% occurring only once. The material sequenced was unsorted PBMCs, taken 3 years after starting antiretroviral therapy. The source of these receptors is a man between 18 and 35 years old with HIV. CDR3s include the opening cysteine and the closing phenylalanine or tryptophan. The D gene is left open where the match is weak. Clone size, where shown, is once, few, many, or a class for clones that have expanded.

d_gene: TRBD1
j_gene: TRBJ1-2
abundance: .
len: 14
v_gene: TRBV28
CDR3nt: TGTGCCAGCAGCCGGACAGGGAGTTACCATGGCTACACCTTC
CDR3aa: CASSRTGSYHGYTF

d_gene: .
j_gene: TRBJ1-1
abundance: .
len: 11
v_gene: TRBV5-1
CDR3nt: TGCGCCAGCCACGGGGACACTGAAGCTTTCTTT
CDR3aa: CASHGDTEAFF

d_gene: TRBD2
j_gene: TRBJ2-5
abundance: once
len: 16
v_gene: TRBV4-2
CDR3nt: TGTGCCAGCAGCCAAGTCGCGGGGGAGTCCGGGGAGACCCAGTACTTC
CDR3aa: CASSQVAGESGETQYF

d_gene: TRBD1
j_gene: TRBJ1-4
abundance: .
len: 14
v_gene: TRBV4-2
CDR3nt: TGTGCCAGCCACCGGGGGACAGGGAAAGAAAAACTGTTTTTT
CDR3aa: CASHRGTGKEKLFF

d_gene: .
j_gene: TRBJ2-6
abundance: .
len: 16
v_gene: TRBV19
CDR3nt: TGTGCCAGTAGTACACAGGCGGGCTCTGGGGCCAACGTCCTGACTTTC
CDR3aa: CASSTQAGSGANVLTF

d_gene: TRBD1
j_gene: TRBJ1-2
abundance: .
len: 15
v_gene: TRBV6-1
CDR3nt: TGTGCCAGCCTCTTTTTGCCGACCGGGACAGCAGGCTACACCTTC
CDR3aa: CASLFLPTGTAGYTF

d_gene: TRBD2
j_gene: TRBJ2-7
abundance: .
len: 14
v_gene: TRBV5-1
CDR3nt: TGCGCCAGCAGCGAGGGACTAGATGCCTACGAGCAGTACTTC
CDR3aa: CASSEGLDAYEQYF

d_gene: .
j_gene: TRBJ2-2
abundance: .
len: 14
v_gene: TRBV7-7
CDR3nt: TGTGCTAGCAGCCCGACAGCACGCACCGGGGAGCTGTTTTTT
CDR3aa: CASSPTARTGELFF

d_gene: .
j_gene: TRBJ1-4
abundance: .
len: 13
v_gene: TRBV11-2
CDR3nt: TGTGCCAGCAGCGGGACATCCCGTCGAAAACTGTTTTTT
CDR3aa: CASSGTSRRKLFF

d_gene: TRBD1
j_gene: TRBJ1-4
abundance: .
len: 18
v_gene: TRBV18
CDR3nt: TGTGCCAGCTCACCAAAGCCCCCCTGGGACAGGGAAAATGAAAAACTGTTTTTT
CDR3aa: CASSPKPPWDRENEKLFF

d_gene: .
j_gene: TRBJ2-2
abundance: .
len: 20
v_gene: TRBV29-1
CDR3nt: TGCAGCGTTGAAGATCTCGATCTCGAAACTATAGCGACAAACACCGGGGAGCTGTTTTTT
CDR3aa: CSVEDLDLETIATNTGELFF

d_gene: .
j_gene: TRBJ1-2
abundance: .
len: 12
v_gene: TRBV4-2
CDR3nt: TGTGCCAGCTCAACCTACAGGGAGGGCTACACCTTC
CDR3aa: CASSTYREGYTF

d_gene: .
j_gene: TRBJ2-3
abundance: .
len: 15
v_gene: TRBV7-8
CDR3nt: TGTGCCAGCAGCCCCACGTCACAGTTTGGAGATACGCAGTATTTT
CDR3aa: CASSPTSQFGDTQYF

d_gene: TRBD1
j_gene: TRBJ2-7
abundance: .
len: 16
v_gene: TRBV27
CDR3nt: TGTGCCAGCAGCTTGGGAAGGACAGGGGGAAACTACGAGCAGTACTTC
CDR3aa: CASSLGRTGGNYEQYF

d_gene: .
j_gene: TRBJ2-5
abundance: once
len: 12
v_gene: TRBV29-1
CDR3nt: TGCAGCGTTGAACTAGCAGGGGAGACCCAGTACTTC
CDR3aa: CSVELAGETQYF

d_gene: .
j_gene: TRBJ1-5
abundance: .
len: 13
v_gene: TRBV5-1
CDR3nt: TGCGCCAGCAGCTTGGAGGGGTATCAGCCCCAGCATTTT
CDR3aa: CASSLEGYQPQHF

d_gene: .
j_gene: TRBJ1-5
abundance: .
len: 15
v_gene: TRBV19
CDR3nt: TGTGCCAGTAGTATTGGGGCGAATAGCAATCAGCCCCAGCATTTT
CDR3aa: CASSIGANSNQPQHF

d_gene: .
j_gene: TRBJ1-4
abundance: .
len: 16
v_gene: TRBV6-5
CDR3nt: TGTGCCAGCAGTTACTCAAGCGGAGAAACTAATGAAAAACTGTTTTTT
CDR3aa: CASSYSSGETNEKLFF

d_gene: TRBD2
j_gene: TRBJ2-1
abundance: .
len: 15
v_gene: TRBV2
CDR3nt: TGTGCCAGCAGTGAAGGGGCGGGGGGGGTGAATGAGCAGTTCTTC
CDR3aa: CASSEGAGGVNEQFF

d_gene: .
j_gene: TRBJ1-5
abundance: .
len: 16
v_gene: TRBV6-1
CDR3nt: TGTGCCAGCAGTGAAGCCCCGGGAGATAGCAATCAGCCCCAGCATTTT
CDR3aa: CASSEAPGDSNQPQHF

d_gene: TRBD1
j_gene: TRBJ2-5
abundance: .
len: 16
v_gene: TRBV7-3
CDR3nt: TGTGCCAGCAGCTTAGACGGGACAGGGCTTGTGGAGACCCAGTACTTC
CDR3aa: CASSLDGTGLVETQYF

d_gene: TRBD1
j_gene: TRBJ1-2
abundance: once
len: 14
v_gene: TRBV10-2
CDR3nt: TGCGCCAGCAGTTTGGACAGGGAAGTTTATGGCTACACCTTC
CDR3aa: CASSLDREVYGYTF